Listed below are T cell receptor beta chains from one sample, sequenced in a study of cytomegalovirus exposure and HLA in healthy donors. The method was immunoSEQ multiplex PCR; TCRdb's version includes in-frame clones alone and lacks a portion of them. The sample carries 130,000 or so clones, more than 70% recorded once. The sample consisted of PBMCs. Receptor source: a man aged 40-49 years in good health and CMV-seronegative. The CDR3 runs from the conserved cysteine through the conserved F or W. The D gene is left open where the match is weak. Not all rows give a size; the values are once, few, many and, for expanded clones, a class.

size	D	J	V	CDR3	DNA
-	TRBD1	TRBJ1-2	TRBV12-5	CASGSGTGEYGYTF	TGTGCTAGTGGTTCAGGGACAGGGGAATATGGCTACACCTTC
-	TRBD1	TRBJ1-5	TRBV9	CASSAGDRLYSNQPQHF	TGTGCCAGCAGCGCAGGGGACAGACTCTATAGCAATCAGCCCCAGCATTTT
-	TRBD1	TRBJ2-5	TRBV10-3	CATFPREGQGAREQYF	TGTGCCACCTTCCCCCGAGAGGGACAGGGGGCGCGGGAGCAGTACTTC
-	TRBD1	TRBJ1-5	TRBV6-6	CASSRQGNQPQHF	TGTGCCAGCAGTCGACAGGGAAATCAGCCCCAGCATTTT
few	-	TRBJ1-1	TRBV6-6	CASSYGAYTEAFF	TGTGCCAGCAGTTACGGGGCATACACTGAAGCTTTCTTT
-	TRBD1	TRBJ1-6	TRBV28	CASSTDRVGYNSPLHF	TGTGCCAGCAGTACGGACAGGGTCGGTTATAATTCACCCCTCCACTTT
-	TRBD2	TRBJ2-3	TRBV7-3	CASSPGLAGGPDTQYF	TGTGCCAGCAGCCCGGGACTAGCGGGGGGGCCTGATACGCAGTATTTT
-	TRBD2	TRBJ2-3	TRBV5-1	CASSRTSGGSADTQYF	TGCGCCAGCAGCCGGACTAGCGGGGGTAGTGCAGATACGCAGTATTTT
few	TRBD2	TRBJ2-1	TRBV30	CAWGAGGTNEQFF	TGTGCCTGGGGTGCGGGGGGGACCAATGAGCAGTTCTTC
few	-	TRBJ2-6	TRBV5-1	CASSLDSRSGANVLTF	TGCGCCAGCAGCTTGGATAGCCGCTCTGGGGCCAACGTCCTGACTTTC
few	-	TRBJ2-5	TRBV6-1	CASLAQGETQYF	TGTGCCAGCTTGGCCCAGGGGGAGACCCAGTACTTC
-	TRBD1	TRBJ2-2	TRBV5-4	CASSLGGQGNTGELFF	TGTGCCAGCAGCTTGGGGGGACAGGGGAACACCGGGGAGCTGTTTTTT
-	-	TRBJ1-2	TRBV18	CASSPLDTNYGYTF	TGTGCCAGCTCACCACTGGACACGAACTATGGCTACACCTTC
-	-	TRBJ1-4	TRBV18	CASSPVQPGHQGSTNEKLFF	TGTGCCAGCTCACCAGTCCAGCCGGGACACCAAGGTTCAACTAATGAAAAACTGTTTTTT
-	-	TRBJ2-5	TRBV5-1	CASSLGRGETQYF	TGCGCCAGCAGCTTGGGTCGGGGGGAGACCCAGTACTTC
-	-	TRBJ1-6	TRBV4-1	CASSQEVRAGSPLHF	TGCGCCAGTAGCCAAGAGGTCCGAGCCGGTTCACCCCTCCACTTT
-	TRBD2	TRBJ2-3	TRBV13	CASSSPRTSGGTSTDTQYF	TGTGCCAGCAGCTCCCCACGGACTAGCGGGGGGACTAGCACAGATACGCAGTATTTT
-	TRBD1	TRBJ1-4	TRBV6-5	CAGSVTGTGGEKLFF	TGTGCCGGCAGTGTAACCGGGACAGGGGGCGAAAAACTGTTTTTT
-	-	TRBJ2-7	TRBV6-1	CASSRKGDEQYF	TGTGCCAGCAGCCGAAAAGGGGACGAGCAGTACTTC
-	TRBD1	TRBJ2-1	TRBV5-5	CASSLEGTGGYNEQFF	TGTGCCAGCAGCCTTGAGGGGACAGGGGGATACAATGAGCAGTTCTTC
-	-	TRBJ2-7	TRBV9	CASSPRRSSSYEQYF	TGTGCCAGCAGCCCGCGGCGGTCTAGCTCCTACGAGCAGTACTTC
-	-	TRBJ1-5	TRBV28	CASNQRRGASQPQHF	TGTGCCAGCAACCAACGACGGGGGGCAAGTCAGCCCCAGCATTTT
-	-	TRBJ2-7	TRBV28	CASSYLAGERSYEQYF	TGTGCCAGCAGTTATTTAGCAGGGGAACGCTCCTACGAGCAGTACTTC
once	TRBD1	TRBJ2-3	TRBV6-1	CASSTGQGFFDTQYF	TGTGCCAGCAGTACAGGACAGGGGTTTTTTGATACGCAGTATTTT
-	-	TRBJ1-1	TRBV6-5	CASSSPWRVVAFF	TGTGCCAGCAGTTCCCCCTGGCGGGTTGTAGCTTTCTTT
-	TRBD2	TRBJ2-1	TRBV7-2	CASSYQSGTSHHEQFF	TGTGCCAGCAGTTACCAATCCGGGACTAGCCACCATGAGCAGTTCTTC
-	-	TRBJ2-3	TRBV9	CASSPRVTISTDTQYF	TGTGCCAGCAGCCCCAGGGTTACCATAAGCACAGATACGCAGTATTTT
once	TRBD1	TRBJ2-7	TRBV6-6	CASSYSDRVSYEQYF	TGTGCCAGCAGTTACTCGGACAGGGTCTCCTACGAGCAGTACTTC
-	-	TRBJ1-4	TRBV9	CASSPRWGGDEKLFF	TGTGCCAGCAGCCCCCGATGGGGGGGAGATGAAAAACTGTTTTTT
-	-	TRBJ1-2	TRBV7-9	CASSGEGDYGYTF	TGTGCCAGCAGCGGCGAGGGGGACTATGGCTACACCTTC
-	-	TRBJ2-7	TRBV7-9	CASSLGGRVEQYF	TGTGCCAGCAGCTTAGGGGGCAGGGTCGAGCAGTACTTC
-	TRBD1	TRBJ1-1	TRBV6-6	CASSPGQGFETEAFF	TGTGCCAGCAGCCCGGGACAGGGGTTCGAGACTGAAGCTTTCTTT
-	-	TRBJ2-5	TRBV2	CASILRETQYF	TGTGCCAGCATACTCCGGGAGACCCAGTACTTC
-	-	TRBJ2-7	TRBV27	CASSLGDSYEQYF	TGTGCCAGCAGTTTGGGAGACTCCTACGAGCAGTACTTC
-	-	TRBJ2-3	TRBV5-6	CASSLAVGGRLGTQYF	TGTGCCAGCAGCTTGGCCGTGGGGGGGCGACTAGGTACGCAGTATTTT
-	-	TRBJ1-1	TRBV6-1	CASSAQGNTEAFF	TGTGCCAGCAGTGCTCAGGGAAACACTGAAGCTTTCTTT
-	-	TRBJ1-1	TRBV28	CASRGPTEAFF	TGTGCCAGCAGGGGGCCCACTGAAGCTTTCTTT
once	TRBD1	TRBJ1-5	TRBV2	CASSEVVGTGDQPQHF	TGTGCCAGCAGTGAAGTCGTGGGGACAGGGGATCAGCCCCAGCATTTT
once	TRBD2	TRBJ2-2	TRBV11-2	CASSFPGGVDTGELFF	TGTGCCAGCAGCTTCCCGGGGGGGGTCGACACCGGGGAGCTGTTTTTT
-	TRBD1	TRBJ1-5	TRBV5-8	CASSPPGALLGQGGQPQHF	TGTGCCAGCAGCCCTCCGGGTGCACTGTTAGGACAGGGTGGTCAGCCCCAGCATTTT
-	-	TRBJ2-1	TRBV7-9	CASRDAGFPYNEQFF	TGTGCCAGCAGGGACGCAGGGTTTCCCTACAATGAGCAGTTCTTC
-	-	TRBJ1-3	TRBV5-1	CASSLVQGAGNTIYF	TGCGCCAGCAGCCTGGTTCAGGGCGCTGGAAACACCATATATTTT
-	-	TRBJ1-1	TRBV29-1	CSVVSRVQGTEAFF	TGCAGCGTTGTCTCCAGGGTACAAGGCACTGAAGCTTTCTTT
-	-	TRBJ2-7	TRBV5-5	CASSLGQGYNEQYF	TGTGCCAGCAGCTTGGGGCAGGGGTATAACGAGCAGTACTTC
-	-	TRBJ1-6	TRBV6-1	CASSEAAYFGQGYSPLHF	TGTGCCAGCAGTGAAGCGGCTTATTTTGGGCAGGGCTATTCACCCCTCCACTTT
-	TRBD2	TRBJ2-3	TRBV5-1	CASSLGPGLGTDTQYF	TGCGCCAGCAGCTTGGGGCCGGGACTAGGCACAGATACGCAGTATTTT
-	-	TRBJ2-2	TRBV12-5	CASGLVAASTGELFF	TGTGCTAGTGGTTTGGTCGCGGCTTCCACCGGGGAGCTGTTTTTT
-	TRBD1	TRBJ1-3	TRBV19	CASSLHRTGGVVGNTIYF	TGTGCCAGTAGTCTACATCGGACAGGGGGTGTTGTTGGAAACACCATATATTTT